Included here is one T cell receptor beta chain sequence, with context. What it recognizes is unknown. Ahead of sequencing, the ViraFEST assay grew antigen-specific CD4+ T cells using viral peptide pools. Subsequent to a culture period of around 10 days, CD4+ T cells were isolated. Participants were given two doses of BNT162b2 or mRNA-1273 vaccine. The data were taken from a study of vaccination effects on CD4 cells after COVID-19. Assay: immunoSEQ multiplex PCR; the TCRdb copy retains only in-frame clones and omits some. The table lists 25,000 to 35,000 clones, roughly 80% of them singletons. The CDR3 totals 17 residues. The germline V and J ends were trimmed by 4 bases and 2 bases, with 19 bases remaining between them. Germline lookup yields CDR1 LGHNA and CDR2 YNFKEQ.

Sequencing used CD4+ T cells from PBMCs cultured with HCoV-NL63 spike peptides, obtained after COVID-19 vaccination. The chain joins TRBV4-2 to TRBJ2-3, with a tentative D call TRBD2 (6 bases). The receptor was derived from a human donor who received a COVID-19 vaccine. CDR3 bases: TGTGCCAGCAGCCGCCCAAGAGCGGGCACACTCACAGATACGCAGTATTTT. As protein: CASSRPRAGTLTDTQYF.